The clone carrying this T cell receptor beta chain appeared many times. This entry belongs to a study of neurological immune-mediated disorders. Via MiXCR, TCRdb re-called the 5' RACE reads, giving one row per CDR3 protein. Of 74,000 or so distinct CDR3 sequences detected, under 10% appear once; the ten largest clones hold 1.7%. Germline loops: CDR1 SGHRS, CDR2 YFSETQ. The CDR3 consists of 17 residues. V shed 4 bases, J shed 7 bases, and the junction held 17 bases outside the gene matches. The clonotype originates from a man aged 45 to 65 in good health. The sequenced sample was PBMCs. This chain joins TRBV5-1 and TRBJ2-1, with 7 bases fitting TRBD2. CDR3 in amino acids: CASSPPRGAGARNEQFF. CDR3 bases: TGCGCCAGCAGCCCGCCCCGTGGGGCGGGAGCGAGAAATGAGCAGTTCTTC.